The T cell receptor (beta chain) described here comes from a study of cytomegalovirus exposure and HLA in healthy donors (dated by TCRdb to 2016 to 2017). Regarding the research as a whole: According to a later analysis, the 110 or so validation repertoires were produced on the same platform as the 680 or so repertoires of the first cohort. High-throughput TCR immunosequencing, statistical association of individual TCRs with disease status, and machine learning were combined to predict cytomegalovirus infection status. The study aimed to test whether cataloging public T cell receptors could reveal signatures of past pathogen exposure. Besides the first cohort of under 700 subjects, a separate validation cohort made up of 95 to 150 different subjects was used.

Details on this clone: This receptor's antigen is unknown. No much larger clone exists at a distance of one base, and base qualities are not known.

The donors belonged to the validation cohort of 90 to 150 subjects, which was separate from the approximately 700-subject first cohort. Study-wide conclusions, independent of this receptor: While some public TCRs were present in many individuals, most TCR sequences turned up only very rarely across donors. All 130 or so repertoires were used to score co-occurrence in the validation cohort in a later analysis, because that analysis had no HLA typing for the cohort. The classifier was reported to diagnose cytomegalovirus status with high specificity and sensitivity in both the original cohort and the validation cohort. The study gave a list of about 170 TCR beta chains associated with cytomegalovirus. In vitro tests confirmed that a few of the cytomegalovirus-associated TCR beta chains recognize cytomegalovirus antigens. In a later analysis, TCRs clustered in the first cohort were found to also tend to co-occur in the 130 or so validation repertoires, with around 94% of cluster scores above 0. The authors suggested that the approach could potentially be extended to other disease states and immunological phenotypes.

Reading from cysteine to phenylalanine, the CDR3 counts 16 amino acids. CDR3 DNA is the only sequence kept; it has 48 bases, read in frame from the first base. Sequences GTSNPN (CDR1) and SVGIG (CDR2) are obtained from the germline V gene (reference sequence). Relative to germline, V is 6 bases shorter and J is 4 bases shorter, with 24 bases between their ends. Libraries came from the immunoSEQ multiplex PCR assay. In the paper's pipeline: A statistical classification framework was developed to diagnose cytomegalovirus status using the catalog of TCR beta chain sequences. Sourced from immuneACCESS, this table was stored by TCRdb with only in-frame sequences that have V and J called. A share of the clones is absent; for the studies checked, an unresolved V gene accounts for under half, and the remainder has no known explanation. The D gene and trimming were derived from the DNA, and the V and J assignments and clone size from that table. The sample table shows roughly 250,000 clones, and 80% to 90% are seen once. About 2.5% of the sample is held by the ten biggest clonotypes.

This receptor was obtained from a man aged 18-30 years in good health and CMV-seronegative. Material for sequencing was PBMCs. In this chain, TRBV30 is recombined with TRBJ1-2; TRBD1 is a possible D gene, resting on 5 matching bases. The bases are TGTGCCTGCGCACCGGGACGGGGGAGTATTTCCTATGGCTACACCTTC. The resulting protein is CACAPGRGSISYGYTF.